This entry lists 21 T cell receptor beta chains sequenced from one sample in a study of cytomegalovirus exposure and HLA in healthy donors. The PCR used 60 Vbeta and 13 Jbeta primers. The data were produced by immunoSEQ multiplex PCR, yet TCRdb's version contains in-frame clones alone and is incomplete. The table records over 150,000 clones, more than 60% of them present only once. The specimen sequenced was PBMCs. The source is a woman aged 40 to 49 in good health and CMV-seronegative.

This clone was observed a handful of times. For the CDR3, the DNA is TGTGCCAGCAGCTTTAGGTCGGGACTAGCGGGCGAGCAGTACTTC. Its protein product is CASSFRSGLAGEQYF. The rearrangement joins TRBV5-6 to TRBJ2-7; 12 positions agree with TRBD2. V shed 2 bases, J shed 6 bases, and the junction held 6 bases outside the gene matches. The CDR3 loop spans 15 amino acids. Germline V lookup: CDR1 SGHDT, CDR2 YYEEEE.

The genes are TRBV6-5 and TRBJ1-2; 9 positions match TRBD1. The J segment lost 5 bases and the V segment lost 2 bases, leaving 3 bases of the junction unmatched. The CDR3 consists of 14 residues. Germline CDR1 reads MNHEY; CDR2 reads SVGAGI. In DNA, the CDR3 is TGTGCCAGCAGTTACGGGACAGGGCGATATGGCTACACCTTC. As protein: CASSYGTGRYGYTF.

This clone was observed a few times. The rearrangement uses TRBV27 and TRBJ2-7; 9 bases are a match to TRBD1. The CDR3 consists of 13 residues. With 6 bases clipped from V and 5 bases from J, the junction kept 5 bases outside the gene matches. Germline V CDR1 and CDR2: MNHEY, SMNVEV (reference sequence). The CDR3 loop reads CASRDRGGDEQYF. In DNA, the CDR3 is TGTGCCAGCAGGGACAGGGGAGGGGACGAGCAGTACTTC.

The rearrangement joins TRBV28 to TRBJ2-7, with 7 bases lining up with TRBD1. Germline-derived CDR1 and CDR2 are MDHEN and SYDVKM. This CDR3 is 13 amino acids long. The V segment lost 5 bases and the J segment 3 bases; nucleotides outside the gene matches: 4. The CDR3 here is CASSQGTVYEQYF. The CDR3 DNA reads TGTGCCAGCAGTCAAGGGACAGTCTACGAGCAGTACTTC.

This clone has just a few counts. V and J are TRBV27 and TRBJ1-1; 9 bases match TRBD1. Germline loops: CDR1 MNHEY, CDR2 SMNVEV (reference sequence). V was clipped by 2 bases and J by 9 bases; unmatched bases: 4. The CDR3 is made up of 13 amino acids. In nucleotides, the CDR3 is TGTGCCAGCAGTTTAAATGGACAGGGGAAAGCTTTCTTT. Translation: CASSLNGQGKAFF.

This sequence joins TRBV30 and TRBJ1-2; tentatively, D is TRBD1 (5 bases). CDR1 and CDR2 (germline): GTSNPN, SVGIG (reference sequence). Trimming removed 2 bases from V and 8 bases from J, with 18 bases in between. This CDR3 has 14 amino acids. CDR3 residues: CAWSYLGEGRGYTF. The CDR3 DNA follows: TGTGCCTGGAGTTATCTGGGGGAGGGACGAGGCTACACCTTC.

The J gene is TRBJ1-5, the V gene TRBV6-5; possibly TRBD1 for D (5 bases). Germline loops: CDR1 MNHEY, CDR2 SVGAGI. Trimming removed 6 bases at V and 7 bases at J, with 16 bases between. The CDR3 is made up of 14 amino acids. The CDR3: CASRPGTPGQPQHF. Written as DNA, the CDR3 is TGTGCCAGCAGACCTGGGACTCCCGGACAGCCCCAGCATTTT.

The V and J genes are TRBV5-6 and TRBJ2-7; perhaps TRBD2 as D (7 bases). CDR1 and CDR2 from the germline V gene are SGHDT and YYEEEE. The V end was cut by 2 bases, the J end by 3 bases, with 24 bases between. This CDR3 is 18 amino acids long. The CDR3 DNA is TGTGCCAGCAGCTTCCCCCCTGCTGGGGCGGGGGCTATCTACGAGCAGTACTTC. This codes for CASSFPPAGAGAIYEQYF.

This sequence joins TRBV4-1 and TRBJ2-5; the D gene is possibly TRBD2 (5 bases). Trimming left V 0 bases short and J 2 bases short, with 10 bases between. From germline, CDR1 is MGHRA and CDR2 YSYEKL. The CDR3 extends over 15 amino acids. CDR3 DNA: TGCGCCAGCAGCCAAGAAGGAGCGGTTCAAGAGACCCAGTACTTC. It codes for CASSQEGAVQETQYF.

This sequence joins TRBV6-1 and TRBJ2-1, with TRBD2 identical over 7 bases. Germline CDR1 is MNHNS and CDR2 is SASEGT. Trimming at V came to 7 bases and at J to 4 bases, leaving 4 bases not matched to a gene. This CDR3 has 13 residues. The CDR3 DNA follows: TGTGCCAGCAAACGGGGGGAGTACAATGAGCAGTTCTTC. This translates into CASKRGEYNEQFF.

This chain uses TRBV19 with TRBJ1-2, with D tentatively TRBD1 (5 bases). Trimming took 1 base from V and 5 from J, leaving 14 bases between them. CDR3 length equals 15 residues. The germline gives CDR1 LNHDA, CDR2 SQIVND (reference sequence). CDR3 sequence reads: CASSIGAGNDYGYTF. CDR3 nucleotide sequence: TGTGCCAGTAGTATAGGGGCAGGGAATGATTATGGCTACACCTTC.

This clone was seen a handful of times. J is TRBJ1-5 and V is TRBV2; 11 bases are a match to TRBD1. Per the germline V gene, CDR1 is SNHLY and CDR2 is FYNNEI. The CDR3 runs to 16 residues. The V gene end was trimmed by 6 bases and the J gene end by 5 bases; junction bases not matched to a gene: 9. The CDR3: CASRGQGAMYDQPQHF. Here the CDR3 DNA reads TGTGCCAGCAGAGGACAGGGGGCTATGTATGATCAGCCCCAGCATTTT.

The chain joins TRBV10-3 to TRBJ1-6; D is possibly TRBD1 (6 bases). This CDR3 spans 14 amino acids. The V end lost 4 bases, the J end lost 6 bases, and 10 bases lay between the germline ends. The germline V gene has CDR1 ENHRY and CDR2 SYGVKD. The CDR3 DNA reads TGTGCCATCAGTGGGACAGCTAGTAATTCACCCCTCCACTTT. Translated: CAISGTASNSPLHF.

This chain joins TRBV19 and TRBJ2-6, with a tentative D call TRBD1 (5 bases). Germline loops: CDR1 LNHDA, CDR2 SQIVND (reference sequence). The ends were cut back, 9 bases at V and 3 bases at J, with 9 bases in the middle. The CDR3 spans 13 residues. The CDR3 DNA follows: TGTGCCAGCGGAGACAGTGGGGCCAACGTCCTGACTTTC. Amino acids: CASGDSGANVLTF.

The J gene is TRBJ2-7, the V gene TRBV6-1; 12 bases align to TRBD1. Germline-derived CDR1 and CDR2 are MNHNS and SASEGT. The CDR3 consists of 15 residues. Trimming cost V 2 bases and J 5 bases; bases outside gene matches: 4. CDR3 bases: TGTGCCAGCAGTGAACTGGGACAGGGGGCGAACGAGCAGTACTTC. This sequence encodes CASSELGQGANEQYF.

The chain joins TRBV19 to TRBJ2-1; TRBD2 matches 11 bases. V trimming: 6 bases; J trimming: 15 bases; junction bases outside the gene matches: 13. The CDR3 is 14 amino acids. The germline V gene has CDR1 LNHDA and CDR2 SQIVND (reference sequence). The CDR3 DNA reads as TGTGCCAGTAGCCCTGGGGGAACTAGCGGGAGATGGTTCTTC. Its protein is CASSPGGTSGRWFF.

The rearrangement links TRBV19 to TRBJ2-7, with D possibly being TRBD2 (6 bases). CDR3 length: 17 amino acids. The V and J ends lost 4 bases and 3 bases respectively, with 22 bases between them. The germline gives CDR1 LNHDA, CDR2 SQIVND (reference sequence). The CDR3 region has the DNA TGTGCCAGTAGTAGTTCCCTCCTAGGCGGGAAGAACTACGAGCAGTACTTC. Translation gives CASSSSLLGGKNYEQYF.

The rearrangement links TRBV27 to TRBJ1-2, with D possibly matching TRBD1 (6 bases). Trimming took off 8 bases at V and 0 bases at J, with 13 bases between the two ends. This CDR3 has 14 residues. The germline gives CDR1 MNHEY, CDR2 SMNVEV (reference sequence). CDR3 nucleotide sequence: TGTGCCAGCGGCACACAGGGAACTAACTATGGCTACACCTTC. Amino acid sequence: CASGTQGTNYGYTF.

V usage is TRBV4-1 and J usage is TRBJ1-1; 10 bases fit TRBD1. Germline CDR1 reads MGHRA; CDR2 reads YSYEKL. The CDR3 is made up of 15 amino acids. V lost 4 bases and J lost 3; bases outside the gene matches: 5. The CDR3 DNA reads as TGCGCCAGCAGCCCTTTTGGGACAGGGGACACTGAAGCTTTCTTT. Encoded protein: CASSPFGTGDTEAFF.

This clone was observed a single time. The rearrangement links TRBV7-2 to TRBJ1-1; 7 bases map to TRBD1. This CDR3 is built from 14 residues. From germline, CDR1 is SGHTA and CDR2 FQGNSA. Losses at the gene ends were 3 bases for V and 3 bases for J; bases not matched to a gene: 4. As DNA, the CDR3 is TGTGCCAGCAGCTTTCGACAGGGTCACACTGAAGCTTTCTTT. Its protein product is CASSFRQGHTEAFF.

The rearrangement uses TRBV11-1 and TRBJ2-7; maybe TRBD1 (6 bases). This CDR3 spans 14 amino acids. V dropped 6 bases and J dropped 2 bases, with 14 bases sitting between them. CDR1 is SGHAT, CDR2 FQDESV, per germline (reference sequence). CDR3 nucleotide sequence: TGTGCCAGCAGTCCTCCCGGACAGCCCTACGAGCAGTACTTC. It translates to CASSPPGQPYEQYF.